The sequence of this TCR beta chain was determined in a study of graft-versus-host responses after intestinal transplantation (dated by TCRdb to the early 2020s). Turning to the overall study: The transplants that recipients received were multivisceral, liver-intestinal, or isolated intestinal. Bulk TCR-beta CDR3 sequencing was used to track graft-versus-host and host-versus-graft alloreactive T cell clones in the graft, circulation and bone marrow after intestinal transplantation. Anti-thymocyte globulin induction was given to all recipients, followed by maintenance tacrolimus and steroids for 3 to 4 years. Rather than being sequenced by the commercial service, samples from three later patients were sequenced in-house on an Illumina MiSeq and processed with MiXCR. Donor T cell macrochimerism was defined as a peak of at least 4% donor T cells among recipient peripheral blood mononuclear cells. To identify alloreactive clones, pre-transplant mixed lymphocyte reaction products were sequenced and compared with unstimulated pre-transplant donor and recipient T cells. Of the roughly 25 intestinal transplant recipients enrolled in the cohort, one of whom was a retransplant, a few patients without pretransplant specimens were excluded.

The library was made by the immunoSEQ multiplex PCR assay. For most patients, genomic DNA was isolated using the Qiagen DNeasy Blood and Tissue Kit and was shipped frozen to Adaptive Biotechnologies for TCR sequencing. For most patients, high-throughput TCR-beta CDR3 sequencing of genomic DNA was performed by Adaptive Biotechnologies. The authors' analysis ran thus. TCR sequencing data were retrieved from Adaptive's ImmunoSEQ software for around 19 patients, whereas a few other patients were processed with MiXCR and VDJtools. To correct CD4 versus CD8 sorting errors, sequences present in both subsets at a frequency ratio below 5:1 were removed. CDR3 nucleotide sequences shared by donor and recipient were removed because the origin of these sequences could not be assigned. To count as alloreactive, a clone needed at least 2-fold expansion over unstimulated cells and a minimum CFSE-low frequency of 0.002% (template counts) or 0.001% (read counts). Clones were considered mappable if detected in sequenced pre-transplant spleen, lymph node, or MLR CFSE-low populations of the donor or recipient. Cumulative frequency of alloreactive clones was calculated as a percentage of all sequences weighted by copy number. As stored in TCRdb, this immuneACCESS dataset retains in-frame rearrangements with V and J assigned. A fraction of the clones does not appear; measured against another copy, unresolved V genes explain less than half of the discrepancy, and the remainder lacks a known reason. For V, J and clone size, that table is used; D and trimming come from the DNA. Counted in this sample were around 100,000 clones; approximately 93% of them appeared once. The ten largest clones represent 1.2% of the sample.

The label giving this sample's time point can be read as: cells obtained before transplantation from donor or recipient. CD3+CD4+ and CD3+CD8+ populations were FACS-sorted from unstimulated pre-transplant donor and recipient cells taken from spleen or lymph nodes. Paper-wide results and their limitations: Early after transplant, declines in HvG clones were associated with peak levels of circulating GvH clones. GvH clones turned up in recipient bone marrow, with some appearing earlier in ileal mucosa or blood, a pattern consistent with an intestinal mucosal origin. The conclusions were limited by the relatively low number and heterogeneity of the intestinal transplant patients. In the allografts of patients with donor T cell macrochimerism, GvH to HvG T cell clonal ratios were high.

With regard to this clone: Its recognized antigen is unknown. No qualities accompany the bases; no much larger clone lies one base away.

The sample in question was unstimulated CD8+ T cells sorted from spleen or lymph node cells, obtained before transplant. This clonotype was obtained from a human donor who was the organ donor for an intestinal transplant.

The CDR3 region: CASSLGREVPQPQHF. The nucleotide sequence reads TGTGCCAGCAGCTTGGGAAGGGAAGTCCCTCAGCCCCAGCATTTT. In this chain, TRBV5-4 is recombined with TRBJ1-5, with no confidently assigned D gene. A distance of 13 bases separates the germline ends of V and J, which lose 0 bases and 6 bases respectively. The CDR3 runs 15 amino acids, cysteine and phenylalanine included. Only CDR3 DNA is held: 45 bases, read in frame from base 1. For CDR1 and CDR2, the germline V gene (reference sequence) lists SGHNT and YYREEE.